This TCR beta chain was recovered during a study of OX40 agonist ivuxolimab in advanced cancers. Sequencing used immunoSEQ multiplex PCR; TCRdb keeps in-frame clones, though not all of them. The sample includes 98,000 or so clones, about nine tenths of them seen just once. The sample was CD4+ or CD8+ T cells sorted from blood, taken in a trial of the OX40 agonist ivuxolimab. This receptor was obtained from an adult with an advanced solid tumor such as melanoma, head and neck, liver or kidney cancer.

CDR3 region: CATSRDWRSSYEQYV. CDR3 DNA sequence: TGTGCCACCAGCAGAGATTGGCGGTCCAGCTACGAGCAGTACGTC. V usage is TRBV15 and J usage is TRBJ2-7, with D hard to call. The ends were cut back, 0 bases at V and 3 bases at J, with 12 bases in the middle. CDR1 LNHNV and CDR2 YYDKDF come from the germline V gene (reference sequence). This CDR3 comprises 15 residues.